This TCR beta chain emerged from a study of blood T cell repertoires in COVID-19. Some clones are missing from TCRdb's copy, which holds only in-frame ones; the method was immunoSEQ multiplex PCR. There are fewer than 60,000 clones in the sample; 86% occur only once, and roughly 24% lies in the top ten. With V trimmed by 4 bases and J by 4 bases, 6 bases remained unmatched. The CDR3 has 17 amino acids. From germline, CDR1 is SGHNT and CDR2 YENEEA. The sample comprised peripheral blood. This sequence was found in an elderly woman with acute or convalescent COVID-19. V gene TRBV11-3 combines with J gene TRBJ2-1; 14 bases agree with TRBD2. CDR3 DNA: TGTGCCAGCAGCTCGGGACTAGCGGGAGAATTGTACAATGAGCAGTTCTTC. Translated: CASSSGLAGELYNEQFF.